Ten or more counts support the clone carrying this T cell receptor (beta chain). The antigen is not known. This CDR3 is built from 13 residues. Looked up from germline, CDR1 is MDHEN and CDR2 is SYDVKM. Trimming took 6 bases from V and 8 from J; bases not matched to a gene: 6. The data derive from a study of T-cell reconstitution after alpha-beta-depleted transplantation in children. Regarding the study as a whole: Reportedly, roughly two months post-transplant, alpha-beta T cells arose from several hundred expanded graft clones. After one year, T-cell counts and TCRbeta diversity mostly came from new T cells. Surviving recipient T cells and thymic progenitors underlay high day-60 TCRbeta diversity in some patients.

Using unique molecular identifiers, the investigators prepared the TCRbeta library. MiXCR, applied by TCRdb to the PCR reads, yields one record per CDR3 protein. The sample includes under 850,000 distinct CDR3 sequences, over 10% of them seen just once. This receptor was identified in a girl aged 2 to 10 with congenital amegakaryocytic thrombocytopenia, due to receive a stem cell transplant. The rearrangement links TRBV28 to TRBJ2-1, with 8 bases lining up with TRBD2. Source: PBMCs, taken before TCRalphabeta/CD19-depleted stem cell transplant. The CDR3, as DNA: TGTGCCAGCAGACCCGGGGGGGTCGATGAGCAGTTCTTC. Its protein product is CASRPGGVDEQFF.